This T cell receptor (beta chain) stems from a study of blood T cell repertoires in COVID-19. Measured with immunoSEQ multiplex PCR; TCRdb has only the in-frame clones, and not every one. The repertoire holds over 250,000 clones, approximately 86% seen once, with around 13% in the top ten. The CDR3 is made up of 12 amino acids. V lost 0 bases and J lost 4, with 5 bases in between. Germline V lookup: CDR1 SGHDT, CDR2 YYEEEE. This TCR derives from a woman between 65 and 79 years old with COVID-19, enrolled during active disease. The sequenced sample consisted of peripheral blood. The J gene is TRBJ2-7, the V gene TRBV5-6; a weak D match, TRBD1 (5 bases). The CDR3 reads CASSLDRYEQYF. CDR3 coding DNA: TGTGCCAGCAGCTTGGACAGGTACGAGCAGTACTTC.